Ten or more counts support the clone carrying this T cell receptor (beta chain). The antigen is unknown. Using its own MiXCR run on the multiplex PCR reads, TCRdb lists one record per CDR3 protein. The table lists about 270,000 distinct CDR3 sequences, around 31% of them singletons. Trimming stripped 5 bases from V and 9 bases from J, with 14 bases between. CDR1 and CDR2 from the germline V gene are SGHDT and YYEEEE. The CDR3 loop spans 12 amino acids. The record originates from a study of breast tumors, draining lymph nodes, adjacent tissues. The lymph nodes were axillary draining lymph nodes from breast cancer patients. Findings and limits, study-wide: The lymph node origin of tumor T cells was framed as consistent with a hypothesis, not demonstrated. The data were judged consistent with most tumor T cells coming from lymph node and expanding in tumor.

The sequenced sample was axillary lymph node tissue. The origin of this receptor is a female donor with breast cancer. Some clones in this sample may be carry-over from other donors' samples. The chain employs TRBV5-6 and TRBJ2-5; D call uncertain. The CDR3 DNA follows: TGTGCCAGCAGACGATGGGCTGGGGCCCAGTACTTC. Protein product: CASRRWAGAQYF.